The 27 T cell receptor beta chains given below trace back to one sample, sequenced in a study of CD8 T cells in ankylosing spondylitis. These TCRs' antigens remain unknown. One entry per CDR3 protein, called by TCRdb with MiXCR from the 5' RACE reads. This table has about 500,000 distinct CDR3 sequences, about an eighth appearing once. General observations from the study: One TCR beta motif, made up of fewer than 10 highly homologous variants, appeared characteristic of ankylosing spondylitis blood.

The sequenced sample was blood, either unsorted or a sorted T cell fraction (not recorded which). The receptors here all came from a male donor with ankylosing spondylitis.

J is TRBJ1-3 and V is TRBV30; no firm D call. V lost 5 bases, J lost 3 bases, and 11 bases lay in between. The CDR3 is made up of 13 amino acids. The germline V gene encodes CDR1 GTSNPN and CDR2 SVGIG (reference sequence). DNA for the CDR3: TGTGCCTGGGGCTCAGGTGGTGGAAACACCATATATTTT. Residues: CAWGSGGGNTIYF.

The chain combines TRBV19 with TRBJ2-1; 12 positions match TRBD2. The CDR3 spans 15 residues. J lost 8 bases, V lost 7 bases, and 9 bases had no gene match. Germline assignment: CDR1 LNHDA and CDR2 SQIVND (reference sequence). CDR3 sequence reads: CASKDLAGGLDEQFF. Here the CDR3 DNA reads TGTGCCAGTAAAGATCTAGCGGGAGGGCTCGATGAGCAGTTCTTC.

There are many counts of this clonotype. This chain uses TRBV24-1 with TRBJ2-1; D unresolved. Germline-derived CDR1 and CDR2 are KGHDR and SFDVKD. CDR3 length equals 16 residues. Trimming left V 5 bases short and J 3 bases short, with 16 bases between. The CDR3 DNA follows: TGTGCCACCAGTGCCGTCGGAGCGCCGAACTACAATGAGCAGTTCTTC. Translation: CATSAVGAPNYNEQFF.

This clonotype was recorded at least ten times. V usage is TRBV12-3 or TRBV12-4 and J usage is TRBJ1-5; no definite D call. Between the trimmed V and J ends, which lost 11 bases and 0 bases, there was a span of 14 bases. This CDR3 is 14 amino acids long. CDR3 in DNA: TGTGCCTCGGGGAAAGGGTATAGCAATCAGCCCCAGCATTTT. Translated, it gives CASGKGYSNQPQHF.

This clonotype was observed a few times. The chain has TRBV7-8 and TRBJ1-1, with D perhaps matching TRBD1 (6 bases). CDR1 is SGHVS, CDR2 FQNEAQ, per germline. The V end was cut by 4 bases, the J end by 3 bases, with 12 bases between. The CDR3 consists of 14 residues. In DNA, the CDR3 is TGTGCCAGCAGCTCCCGGGGGCGGGACACTGAAGCTTTCTTT. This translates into CASSSRGRDTEAFF.

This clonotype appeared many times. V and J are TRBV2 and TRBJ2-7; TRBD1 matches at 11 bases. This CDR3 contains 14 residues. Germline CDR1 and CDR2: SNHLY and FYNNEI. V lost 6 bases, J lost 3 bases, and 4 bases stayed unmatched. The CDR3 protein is CASRGQGGGYEQYF. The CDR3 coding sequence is TGTGCCAGCAGGGGACAGGGGGGAGGCTACGAGCAGTACTTC.

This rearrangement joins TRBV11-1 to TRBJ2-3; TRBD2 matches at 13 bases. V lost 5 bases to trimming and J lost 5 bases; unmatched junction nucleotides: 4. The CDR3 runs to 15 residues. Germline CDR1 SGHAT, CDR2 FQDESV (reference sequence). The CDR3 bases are TGTGCCAGCAGCCAACTAGCGGGAGGGAGAGATACGCAGTATTTT. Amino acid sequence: CASSQLAGGRDTQYF.

CDR3 amino acids: CASSIATNSYNEQFF. Written as DNA, the CDR3 is TGTGCCAGTAGTATAGCTACGAACTCCTACAATGAGCAGTTCTTC. The V gene is TRBV19, the J gene TRBJ2-1; D is undetermined. The CDR3 length is 15 residues. Germline V gene lookup returns CDR1 LNHDA and CDR2 SQIVND (reference sequence). Trimming stripped 1 base from V and 0 bases from J, with 7 bases between.

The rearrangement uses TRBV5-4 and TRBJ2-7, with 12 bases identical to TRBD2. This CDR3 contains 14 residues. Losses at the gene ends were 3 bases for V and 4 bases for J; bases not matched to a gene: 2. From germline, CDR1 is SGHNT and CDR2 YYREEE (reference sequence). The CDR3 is CASSSTSGRYEQYF. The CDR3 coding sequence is TGTGCCAGCAGCTCGACTAGCGGGAGATACGAGCAGTACTTC.

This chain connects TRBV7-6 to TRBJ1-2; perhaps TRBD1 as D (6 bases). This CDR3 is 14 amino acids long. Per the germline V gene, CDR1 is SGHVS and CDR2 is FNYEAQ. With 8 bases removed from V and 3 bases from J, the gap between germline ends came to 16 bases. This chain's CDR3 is CASGPQGGDYGYTF. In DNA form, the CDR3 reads TGTGCCAGCGGCCCCCAAGGGGGTGACTATGGCTACACCTTC.

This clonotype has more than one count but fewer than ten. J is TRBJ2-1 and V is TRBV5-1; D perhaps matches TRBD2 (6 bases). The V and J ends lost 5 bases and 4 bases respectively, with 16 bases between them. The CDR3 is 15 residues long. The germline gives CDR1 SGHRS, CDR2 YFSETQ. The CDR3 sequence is CASSLEGNRYNEQFF. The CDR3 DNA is TGCGCCAGCAGTCTGGAGGGGAATAGGTACAATGAGCAGTTCTTC. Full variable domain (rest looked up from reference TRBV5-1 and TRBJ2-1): KAGVTQTPRYLIKTRGQQVTLSCSPISGHRSVSWYQQTPGQGLQFLFEYFSETQRNKGNFPGRFSGRQFSNSRSEMNVSTLELGDSALYLCASSLEGNRYNEQFFGPGTRLTVL.

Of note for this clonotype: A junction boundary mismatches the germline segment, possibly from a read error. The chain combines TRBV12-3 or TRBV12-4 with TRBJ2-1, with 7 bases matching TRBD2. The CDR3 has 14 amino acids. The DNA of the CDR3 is TGTGCCAGCAGTGCGGGACTAACCTACAATGATCAGTTCTTC. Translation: CASSAGLTYNDQFF.

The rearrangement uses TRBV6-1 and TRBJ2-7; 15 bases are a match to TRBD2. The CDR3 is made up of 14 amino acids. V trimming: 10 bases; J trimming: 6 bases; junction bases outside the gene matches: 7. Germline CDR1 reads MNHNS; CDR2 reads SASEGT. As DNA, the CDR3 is TGTGCCATCCAGGGACTAGCGGGAGGAGGCGAGCAGTACGTC. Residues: CAIQGLAGGGEQYV.

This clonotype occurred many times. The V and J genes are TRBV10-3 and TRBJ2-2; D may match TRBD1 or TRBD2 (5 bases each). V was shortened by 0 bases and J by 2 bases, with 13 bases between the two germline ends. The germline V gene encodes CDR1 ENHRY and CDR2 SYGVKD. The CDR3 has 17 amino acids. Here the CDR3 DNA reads TGTGCCATCAGTGAGTCGAGGGGAATTGGTAACACCGGGGAGCTGTTTTTT. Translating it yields CAISESRGIGNTGELFF.

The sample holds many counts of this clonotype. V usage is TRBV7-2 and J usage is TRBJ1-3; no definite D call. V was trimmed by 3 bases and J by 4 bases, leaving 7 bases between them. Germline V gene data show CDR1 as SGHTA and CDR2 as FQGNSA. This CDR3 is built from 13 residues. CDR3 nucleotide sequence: TGTGCCAGCAGCTTCGGATCCGGAAACACCATATATTTT. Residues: CASSFGSGNTIYF.

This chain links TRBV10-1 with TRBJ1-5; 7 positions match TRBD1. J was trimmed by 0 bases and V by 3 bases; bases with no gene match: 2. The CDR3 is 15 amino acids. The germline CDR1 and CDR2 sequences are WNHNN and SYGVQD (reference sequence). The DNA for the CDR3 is TGCGCCAGCAGTGACCACAGGGGTAGCAATCAGCCCCAGCATTTT. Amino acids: CASSDHRGSNQPQHF.

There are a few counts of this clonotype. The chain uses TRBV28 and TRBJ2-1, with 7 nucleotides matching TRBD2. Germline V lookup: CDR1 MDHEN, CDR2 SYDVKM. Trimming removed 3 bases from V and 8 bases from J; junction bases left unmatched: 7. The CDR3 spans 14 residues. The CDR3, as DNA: TGTGCCAGCAGTTTCGAGCGGGACGTGCATGAGCAGTTCTTC. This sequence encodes CASSFERDVHEQFF. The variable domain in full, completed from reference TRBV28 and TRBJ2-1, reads DVKVTQSSRYLVKRTGEKVFLECVQDMDHENMFWYRQDPGLGLRLIYFSYDVKMKEKGDIPEGYSVSREKKERFSLILESASTNQTSMYLCASSFERDVHEQFFGPGTRLTVL.

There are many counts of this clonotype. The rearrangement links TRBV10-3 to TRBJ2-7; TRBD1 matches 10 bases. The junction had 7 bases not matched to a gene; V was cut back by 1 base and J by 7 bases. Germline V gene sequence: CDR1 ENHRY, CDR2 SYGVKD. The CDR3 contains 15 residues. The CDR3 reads CAISEYGTGALEQYV. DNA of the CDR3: TGTGCCATCAGTGAGTATGGGACAGGGGCCTTAGAGCAGTACGTC.

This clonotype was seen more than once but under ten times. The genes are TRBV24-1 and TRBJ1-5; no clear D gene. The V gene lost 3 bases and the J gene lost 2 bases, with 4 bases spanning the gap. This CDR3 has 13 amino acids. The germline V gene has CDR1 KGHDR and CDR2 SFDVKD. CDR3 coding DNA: TGTGCCACCAGTGATGGGGGCAATCAGCCCCAGCATTTT. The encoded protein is CATSDGGNQPQHF.

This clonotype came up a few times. CDR3: CATSRLGTGDEAFF. CDR3 DNA: TGTGCCACCAGCAGACTCGGGACAGGGGACGAAGCTTTCTTT. The J gene is TRBJ1-1, the V gene TRBV15, with 10 bases aligning to TRBD1. This CDR3 is 14 amino acids long. The junction had 5 bases not matched to a gene; V was cut back by 2 bases and J by 8 bases. The germline gives CDR1 LNHNV, CDR2 YYDKDF (reference sequence).

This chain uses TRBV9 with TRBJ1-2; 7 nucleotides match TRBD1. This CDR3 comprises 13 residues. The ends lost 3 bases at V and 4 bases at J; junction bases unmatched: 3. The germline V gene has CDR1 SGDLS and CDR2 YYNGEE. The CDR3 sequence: CASSAQGSYGYTF. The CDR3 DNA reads TGTGCCAGCAGCGCACAGGGGAGCTATGGCTACACCTTC.

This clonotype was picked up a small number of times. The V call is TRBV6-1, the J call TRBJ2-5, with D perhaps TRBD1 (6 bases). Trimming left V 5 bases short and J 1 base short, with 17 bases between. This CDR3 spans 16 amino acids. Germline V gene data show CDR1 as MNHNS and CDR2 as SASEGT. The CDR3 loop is CASSPTGFRAQETQYF. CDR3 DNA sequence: TGTGCCAGCAGTCCAACAGGGTTTAGGGCCCAAGAGACCCAGTACTTC.

CDR3: CASSLEGENSPLHF. The CDR3 DNA sequence: TGCGCCAGCAGCTTGGAAGGGGAGAATTCACCCCTCCACTTT. J is TRBJ1-6 and V is TRBV5-1, with D possibly TRBD1 on 5 matching bases. The germline gives CDR1 SGHRS, CDR2 YFSETQ. Trimming pared 0 bases from V and 7 bases from J, leaving 8 bases between. The CDR3 is 14 amino acids.

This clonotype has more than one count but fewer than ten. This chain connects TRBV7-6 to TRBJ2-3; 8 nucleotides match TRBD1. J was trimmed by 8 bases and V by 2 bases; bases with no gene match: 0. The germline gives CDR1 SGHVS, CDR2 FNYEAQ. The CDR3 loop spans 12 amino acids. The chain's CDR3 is CASSLTGGTQYF. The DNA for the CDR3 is TGTGCCAGCAGCTTAACAGGGGGTACGCAGTATTTT. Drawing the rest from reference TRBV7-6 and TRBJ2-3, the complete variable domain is GAGVSQSPRYKVTKRGQDVALRCDPISGHVSLYWYRQALGQGPEFLTYFNYEAQQDKSGLPNDRFSAERPEGSISTLTIQRTEQRDSAMYRCASSLTGGTQYFGPGTRLTVL.

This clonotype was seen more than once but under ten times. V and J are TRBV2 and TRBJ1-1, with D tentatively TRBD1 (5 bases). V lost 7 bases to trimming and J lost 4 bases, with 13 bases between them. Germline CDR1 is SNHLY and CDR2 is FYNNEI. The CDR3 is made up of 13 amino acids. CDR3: CASIIRGGTEAFF. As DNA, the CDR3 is TGTGCCAGCATTATCCGGGGGGGCACTGAAGCTTTCTTT. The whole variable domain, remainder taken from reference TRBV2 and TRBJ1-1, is EPEVTQTPSHQVTQMGQEVILRCVPISNHLYFYWYRQILGQKVEFLVSFYNNEISEKSEIFDDQFSVERPDGSNFTLKIRSTKLEDSAMYFCASIIRGGTEAFFGQGTRLTVV.

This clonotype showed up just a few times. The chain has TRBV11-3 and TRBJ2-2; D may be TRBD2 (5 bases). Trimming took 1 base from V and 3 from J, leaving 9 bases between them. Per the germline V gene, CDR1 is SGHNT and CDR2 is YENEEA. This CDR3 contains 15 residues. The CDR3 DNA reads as TGTGCCAGCAGCTTAGTACGGGAAGACACCGGGGAGCTGTTTTTT. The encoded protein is CASSLVREDTGELFF.

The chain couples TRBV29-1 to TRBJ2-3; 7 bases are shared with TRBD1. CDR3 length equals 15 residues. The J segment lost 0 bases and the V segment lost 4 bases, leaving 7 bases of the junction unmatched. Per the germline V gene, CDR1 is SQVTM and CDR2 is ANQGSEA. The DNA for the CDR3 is TGCAGCGTTGCCGTGGGGACAGCAAGCACAGATACGCAGTATTTT. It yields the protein CSVAVGTASTDTQYF.